Sequencing of this T cell receptor beta chain was carried out in a study of blood T cells in healthy people across ages. The CDR3 is 14 amino acids. The germline V and J ends were trimmed by 5 bases and 2 bases, with 12 bases remaining between them. Germline CDR1 MNHEY, CDR2 SMNVEV (reference sequence). Overall study findings and caveats: Per million T cells, TCR beta diversity dropped about linearly as age rose.

A second PCR of 7 to 11 cycles used a sample-barcoded 5' primer and a J-beta primer mix. Each cDNA molecule was tagged by a template-switch adaptor that had 12 random nucleotides. TCRdb processed the 5' RACE reads anew with MiXCR; each CDR3 protein has one entry. The repertoire has about 2 million distinct CDR3 sequences, around 48% of them found once; the top ten carry over 2%. Comments on this clonotype: What it binds is unknown.

Drawing of peripheral blood yielded 8.5 to 10 milliliters from each donor. The receptor was derived from a woman between 40 and 55 years old in good health. The sequenced sample was blood. The chain recombines TRBV27 with TRBJ1-2; D is ambiguous. The CDR3 coding sequence is TGTGCCAGCAGTCCCCTAGACTTCAACTATGGCTACACCTTC. Translated, it gives CASSPLDFNYGYTF.